The rows below give T cell receptor beta chains drawn from one sample of a study of T cells in Graves' hyperthyroidism and ophthalmopathy. TCRdb re-analysed the multiplex PCR reads in MiXCR, keeping a single row per CDR3 protein. The table has about 400,000 distinct CDR3 sequences, over 12% seen once. The material sequenced was blood. The receptors come from a woman aged 55-70 years with Graves' ophthalmopathy. The CDR3 runs from the conserved cysteine through the conserved F or W. A D gene is named only where the DNA matches it firmly. Only part of the rows carry a size: once, few, many, or a class if the clone is expanded.

TRBV7-2	many	TRBJ2-1	TRBD2	CASSLVLGGPLNEQFF	TGTGCCAGCAGCTTAGTTTTGGGAGGGCCGTTAAATGAGCAGTTCTTC
TRBV25-1	NA	TRBJ2-6	TRBD1	CASSDLDRGGPGANVLTF	TGTGCCAGCAGTGATCTCGACAGGGGGGGCCCTGGGGCCAACGTCCTGACTTTC
TRBV28	NA	TRBJ2-3	TRBD2	CASSLGSGLAGDLDTQYF	TGTGCCAGCAGTTTGGGCTCGGGACTAGCGGGAGATTTGGATACGCAGTATTTT
TRBV18	many	TRBJ1-5	TRBD1	CASSGQEQGQPQHF	TGTGCCAGCTCGGGACAGGAACAGGGGCAGCCCCAGCATTTT
TRBV12-3/TRBV12-4	few	TRBJ2-2	NA	CVSKTRWVSGELFF	TGTGTCAGCAAGACCCGCTGGGTTTCGGGGGAGCTGTTTTTT
TRBV4-1	NA	TRBJ2-1	TRBD2	CASNLAGTRPNEQFF	TGCGCCAGCAACCTAGCGGGGACGAGGCCCAATGAGCAGTTCTTC
TRBV7-2	many	TRBJ2-5	TRBD2	CASSLAGAGGSETQYF	TGTGCCAGCAGCTTAGCAGGAGCGGGAGGCTCGGAGACCCAGTACTTC
TRBV29-1	NA	TRBJ2-7	NA	CSVGTGLYEQYF	TGCAGCGTTGGAACAGGGCTTTACGAGCAGTACTTC
TRBV9	NA	TRBJ1-2	TRBD1	CASSADREGGNYGYTF	TGTGCCAGCAGCGCCGACAGGGAGGGTGGTAACTATGGCTACACCTTC
TRBV3-1	many	TRBJ2-1	NA	CASSQVLGISYNEQFF	TGTGCCAGCAGCCAAGTGCTTGGGATCTCCTACAATGAGCAGTTCTTC